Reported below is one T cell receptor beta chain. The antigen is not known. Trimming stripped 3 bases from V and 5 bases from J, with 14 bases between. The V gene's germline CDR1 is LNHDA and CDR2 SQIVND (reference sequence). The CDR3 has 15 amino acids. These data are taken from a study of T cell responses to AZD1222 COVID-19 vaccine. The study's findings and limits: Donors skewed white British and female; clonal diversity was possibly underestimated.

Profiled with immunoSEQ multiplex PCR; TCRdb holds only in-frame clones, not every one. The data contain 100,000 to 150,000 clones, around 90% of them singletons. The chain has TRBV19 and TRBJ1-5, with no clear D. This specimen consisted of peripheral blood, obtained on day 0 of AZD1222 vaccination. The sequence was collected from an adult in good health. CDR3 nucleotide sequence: TGTGCCAGTAGTATCTCGGGTGTGTGGGATCAGCCCCAGCATTTT. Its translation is CASSISGVWDQPQHF.